Below, 6 T cell receptor beta chains from the same sample are listed, as sequenced in a study of beta chain features in type 1 diabetes. Study results and caveats: Shortening of TCRB CDR3s, moderate but significant, appeared in all four CD4+ subsets of Type 1 diabetes patients.

The entirety of the isolated RNA underwent reverse transcription, so expressed TCRB transcripts were sequenced. The assay was immunoSEQ multiplex PCR, and TCRdb's table has in-frame clones only and misses some. This table holds more than 550,000 clones, more than 13% found once. The antigens of these receptors remain unknown. Sequenced sample: naive CD4+ T cells from blood. All receptors derive from a man aged 18 to 29 with type 1 diabetes.

This chain links TRBV9 with TRBJ2-1; 7 bases are a match to TRBD1. The CDR3 sequence is 14 residues long. CDR1 is SGDLS and CDR2 is YYNGEE in the germline V gene. With 4 bases clipped from V and 4 bases from J, the junction kept 5 bases outside the gene matches. The CDR3: CASSPRTGYNEQFF. In nucleotides, the CDR3 is TGTGCCAGCAGCCCTAGGACAGGTTACAATGAGCAGTTCTTC. Using reference TRBV9 and TRBJ2-1 for the parts outside the CDR3, the full variable domain is DSGVTQTPKHLITATGQRVTLRCSPRSGDLSVYWYQQSLDQGLQFLIQYYNGEERAKGNILERFSAQQFPDLHSELNLSSLELGDSALYFCASSPRTGYNEQFFGPGTRLTVL.

This clone turned up a few times. The chain is built from TRBV4-1 and TRBJ2-2, with D possibly TRBD1 on 5 matching bases. Trimming took off 2 bases at V and 1 base at J, with 8 bases between the two ends. This CDR3 region has 15 residues. The germline V gene encodes CDR1 MGHRA and CDR2 YSYEKL. This CDR3 is CASSQQGLNTGELFF. In DNA, the CDR3 is TGCGCCAGCAGCCAACAGGGTTTGAACACCGGGGAGCTGTTTTTT.

This clone was detected a few times. J is TRBJ1-1 and V is TRBV30, with D hard to call. This CDR3 has 12 residues. Germline lookup yields CDR1 GTSNPN and CDR2 SVGIG (reference sequence). V lost 2 bases to trimming and J lost 11 bases, with 15 bases between them. CDR3 loop: CAWSFGRRGAFF. The CDR3 nucleotides read TGTGCCTGGAGTTTTGGACGAAGAGGGGCTTTCTTT.

This rearrangement joins TRBV25-1 to TRBJ1-1; D might be TRBD1 (5 bases). CDR1 and CDR2 from the germline V gene are MGHDK and SYGVNS. The CDR3 length is 14 residues. The ends were cut back, 4 bases at V and 3 bases at J, with 12 bases in the middle. Here the CDR3 reads CASSGAGTYTEAFF. The DNA for the CDR3 is TGTGCCAGCAGTGGTGCCGGGACCTACACTGAAGCTTTCTTT. Full variable domain (remainder filled in from reference TRBV25-1 and TRBJ1-1): EADIYQTPRYLVIGTGKKITLECSQTMGHDKMYWYQQDPGMELHLIHYSYGVNSTEKGDLSSESTVSRIRTEHFPLTLESARPSHTSQYLCASSGAGTYTEAFFGQGTRLTVV.

The rearrangement links TRBV5-1 to TRBJ2-7, with unresolved D. Germline V gene lookup returns CDR1 SGHRS and CDR2 YFSETQ. The CDR3 loop spans 15 amino acids. Trimming pared 4 bases from V and 0 bases from J, leaving 14 bases between. The CDR3: CASSLFHGVSYEQYF. The CDR3 DNA follows: TGCGCCAGCAGCCTATTCCACGGCGTCTCCTACGAGCAGTACTTC. The whole variable domain, remainder taken from reference TRBV5-1 and TRBJ2-7, is KAGVTQTPRYLIKTRGQQVTLSCSPISGHRSVSWYQQTPGQGLQFLFEYFSETQRNKGNFPGRFSGRQFSNSRSEMNVSTLELGDSALYLCASSLFHGVSYEQYFGPGTRLTVT.

This clone was picked up a small number of times. The chain carries TRBV5-1 and TRBJ1-5; 7 nucleotides match TRBD1. Germline loops: CDR1 SGHRS, CDR2 YFSETQ. The CDR3 spans 14 residues. After removal of 3 bases from V and 5 bases from J, the junction contained 5 bases not matched to a gene. CDR3 residues: CASSSTGRDQPQHF. The CDR3 region has the DNA TGCGCCAGCAGCTCGACAGGGAGAGATCAGCCCCAGCATTTT.